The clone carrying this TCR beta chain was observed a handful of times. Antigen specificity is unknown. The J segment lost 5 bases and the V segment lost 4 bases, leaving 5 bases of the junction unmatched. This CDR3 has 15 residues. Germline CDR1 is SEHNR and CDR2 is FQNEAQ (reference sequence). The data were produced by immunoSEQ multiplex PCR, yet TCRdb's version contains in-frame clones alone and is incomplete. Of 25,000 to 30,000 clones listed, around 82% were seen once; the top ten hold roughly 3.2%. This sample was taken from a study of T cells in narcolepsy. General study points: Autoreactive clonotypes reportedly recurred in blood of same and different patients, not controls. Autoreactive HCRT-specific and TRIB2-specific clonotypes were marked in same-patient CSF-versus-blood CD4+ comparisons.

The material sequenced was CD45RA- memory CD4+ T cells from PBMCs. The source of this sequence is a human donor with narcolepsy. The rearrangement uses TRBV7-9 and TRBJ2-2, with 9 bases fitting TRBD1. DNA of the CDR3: TGTGCCAGCAGCTCCCGGGACAGGGTAACCGGGGAGCTGTTTTTT. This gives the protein CASSSRDRVTGELFF.